The 8 T cell receptor beta chains listed next were all sequenced from one sample in a study of Ad26.COV2.S vaccination and SARS-CoV-2 variants. The treatment was: some 20 received Ad26.COV2.S at low or high dose, single or two shots; 5 received placebo; per-sample allocation not given. Vaccine and placebo recipients were sampled on day 63 after the first injection. Sequenced by immunoSEQ multiplex PCR; TCRdb stores in-frame clones only, minus some. This table holds over 450,000 clones, roughly nine tenths found once. This specimen consisted of peripheral blood, obtained in a trial of Ad26.COV2.S vaccine versus placebo. All receptors derive from a person between 18 and 59 years old who received the Ad26.COV2.S COVID-19 vaccine or a placebo.

In DNA, the CDR3 is TGTGCCAGCAGCTTAACCGGGACAGGGGACCTTTACGAGCAGTACTTC. It encodes CASSLTGTGDLYEQYF. The chain recombines TRBV7-9 with TRBJ2-7, with 10 bases that match TRBD1. Germline V lookup: CDR1 SEHNR, CDR2 FQNEAQ (reference sequence). This CDR3 comprises 16 residues. V was clipped by 2 bases and J by 4 bases; unmatched bases: 8.

The gene calls are TRBV30 and TRBJ1-5; 8 nucleotides line up with TRBD1. The CDR3 covers 14 residues. Germline V gene data show CDR1 as GTSNPN and CDR2 as SVGIG (reference sequence). The V segment lost 5 bases and the J segment 4 bases; nucleotides outside the gene matches: 7. The CDR3, as DNA: TGTGCCTGGGGCAGGGGGCTGAGTAATCAGCCCCAGCATTTT. Protein product: CAWGRGLSNQPQHF.

This clone came up a few times. The V gene is TRBV5-6, the J gene TRBJ1-3; D possibly corresponds to TRBD1 (5 bases). Trimming removed 4 bases at V and 0 bases at J, with 14 bases between. The CDR3 spans 16 residues. The germline V gene encodes CDR1 SGHDT and CDR2 YYEEEE. The CDR3 sequence is CASSILTGHSGNTIYF. For the CDR3, the DNA is TGTGCCAGCAGCATATTAACAGGTCACTCTGGAAACACCATATATTTT. The whole variable domain, filled in from reference TRBV5-6 and TRBJ1-3, reads DAGVTQSPTHLIKTRGQQVTLRCSPKSGHDTVSWYQQALGQGPQFIFQYYEEEERQRGNFPDRFSGHQFPNYSSELNVNALLLGDSALYLCASSILTGHSGNTIYFGEGSWLTVV.

The J gene is TRBJ2-7, the V gene TRBV9; 7 nucleotides align to TRBD1. Germline V gene data show CDR1 as SGDLS and CDR2 as YYNGEE. J lost 3 bases, V lost 0 bases, and 6 bases had no gene match. The CDR3 is 15 residues long. The CDR3 DNA sequence: TGTGCCAGCAGCGTAGCCCCACAGGGGAGCTACGAGCAGTACTTC. This sequence encodes CASSVAPQGSYEQYF.

The genes are TRBV7-6 and TRBJ1-4; D is unresolved. CDR1 and CDR2 (germline): SGHVS, FNYEAQ. This CDR3 comprises 13 residues. Trimming removed 2 bases from V and 5 bases from J, with 6 bases in between. CDR3 protein: CASSLSQNEKLFF. CDR3 nucleotide sequence: TGTGCCAGCAGCTTATCCCAAAATGAAAAACTGTTTTTT.

The chain couples TRBV5-4 to TRBJ2-3; possible D gene TRBD1, 6 bases. V was trimmed by 4 bases and J by 7 bases, leaving 19 bases between them. The length of the CDR3 is 15 residues. The germline V gene has CDR1 SGHNT and CDR2 YYREEE (reference sequence). The CDR3 DNA reads TGTGCCAGCAGCCCCCAGGGGAGAGATTATAATACGCAGTATTTT. Translated: CASSPQGRDYNTQYF.

J is TRBJ1-2 and V is TRBV3-1 (or the pseudogene TRBV3-2); 9 bases are a match to TRBD1. This CDR3 is 14 amino acids long. CDR1 and CDR2 from the germline V gene are LGHDT and YNNKEL (reference sequence). Losses at the gene ends were 3 bases for V and 9 bases for J; bases not matched to a gene: 8. DNA of the CDR3: TGTGCCAGCAGCCACCCGGGACAGGGTTACAGCTACACCTTC. It encodes CASSHPGQGYSYTF.

This rearrangement joins TRBV5-8 to TRBJ1-4, with D possibly matching TRBD1 (5 bases). Trimming removed 4 bases at V and 0 bases at J, with 16 bases between. The germline CDR1 and CDR2 sequences are SGHTS and YDEGEE. The CDR3 is 17 residues long. The CDR3 DNA is TGTGCCAGCAGCCTCGGACATGGACGTGCAACTAATGAAAAACTGTTTTTT. Its translation is CASSLGHGRATNEKLFF.